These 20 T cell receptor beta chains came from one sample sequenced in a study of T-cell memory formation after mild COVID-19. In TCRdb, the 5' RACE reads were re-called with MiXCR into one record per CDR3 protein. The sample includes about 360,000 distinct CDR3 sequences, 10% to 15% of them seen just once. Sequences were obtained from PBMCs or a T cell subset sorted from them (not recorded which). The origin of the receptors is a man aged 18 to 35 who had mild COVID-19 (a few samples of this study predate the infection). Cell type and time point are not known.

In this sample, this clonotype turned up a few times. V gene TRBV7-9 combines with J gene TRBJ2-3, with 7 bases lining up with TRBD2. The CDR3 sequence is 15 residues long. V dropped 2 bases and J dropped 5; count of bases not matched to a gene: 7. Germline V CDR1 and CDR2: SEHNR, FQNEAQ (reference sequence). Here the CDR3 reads CASSLPRGERDTQYF. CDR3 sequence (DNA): TGTGCCAGCAGCTTACCCCGGGGGGAGCGAGATACGCAGTATTTT.

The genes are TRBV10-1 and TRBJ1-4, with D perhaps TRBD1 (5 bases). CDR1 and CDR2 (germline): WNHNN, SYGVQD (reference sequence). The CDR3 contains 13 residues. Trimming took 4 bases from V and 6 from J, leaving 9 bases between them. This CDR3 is CASSGQRDEKLFF. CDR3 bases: TGCGCCAGCAGTGGACAGCGTGATGAAAAACTGTTTTTT.

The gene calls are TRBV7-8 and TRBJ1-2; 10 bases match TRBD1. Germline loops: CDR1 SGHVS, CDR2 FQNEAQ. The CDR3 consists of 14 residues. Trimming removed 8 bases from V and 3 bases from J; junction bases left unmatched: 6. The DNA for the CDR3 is TGTGCCAGCGGATGGACAGGGGGATACTATGGCTACACCTTC. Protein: CASGWTGGYYGYTF.

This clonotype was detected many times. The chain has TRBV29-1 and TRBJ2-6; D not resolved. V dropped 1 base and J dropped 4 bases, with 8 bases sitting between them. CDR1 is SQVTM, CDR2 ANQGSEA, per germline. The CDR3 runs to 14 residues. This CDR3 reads CSVEVQNGANVLTF. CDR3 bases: TGCAGCGTTGAAGTCCAGAACGGGGCCAACGTCCTGACTTTC.

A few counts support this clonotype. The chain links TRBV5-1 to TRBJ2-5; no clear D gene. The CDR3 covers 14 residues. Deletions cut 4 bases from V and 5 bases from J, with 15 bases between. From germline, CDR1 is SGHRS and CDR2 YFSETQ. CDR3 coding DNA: TGCGCCAGCAGCCCTTCGGACCGGACGGAGACCCAGTACTTC. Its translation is CASSPSDRTETQYF.

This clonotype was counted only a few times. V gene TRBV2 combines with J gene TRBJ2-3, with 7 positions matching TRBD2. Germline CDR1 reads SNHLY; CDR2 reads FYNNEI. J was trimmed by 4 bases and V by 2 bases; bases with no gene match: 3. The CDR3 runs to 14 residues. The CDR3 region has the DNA TGTGCCAGCAGTGAATCGGGGAGGGCAGATACGCAGTATTTT. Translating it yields CASSESGRADTQYF.

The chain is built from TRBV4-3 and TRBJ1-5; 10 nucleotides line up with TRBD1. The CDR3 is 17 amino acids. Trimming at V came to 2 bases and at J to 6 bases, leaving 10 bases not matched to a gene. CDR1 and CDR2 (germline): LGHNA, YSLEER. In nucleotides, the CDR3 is TGCGCCAGCAGCCAATGGAGTGGAGGGGACAGGGGTCAGCCCCAGCATTTT. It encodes CASSQWSGGDRGQPQHF.

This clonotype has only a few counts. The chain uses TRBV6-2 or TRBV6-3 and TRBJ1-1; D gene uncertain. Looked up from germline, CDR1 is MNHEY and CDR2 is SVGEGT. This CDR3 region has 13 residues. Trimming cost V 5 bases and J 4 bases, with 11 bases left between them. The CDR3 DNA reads TGTGCCAGCAGTCCCAACGAGGGCACTGAAGCTTTCTTT. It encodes CASSPNEGTEAFF.

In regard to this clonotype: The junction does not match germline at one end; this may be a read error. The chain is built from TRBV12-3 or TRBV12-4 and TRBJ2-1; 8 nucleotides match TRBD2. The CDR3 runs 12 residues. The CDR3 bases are TGTGCCAGCAGTACCGGGACTAGTGGATTACACTTC. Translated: CASSTGTSGLHF.

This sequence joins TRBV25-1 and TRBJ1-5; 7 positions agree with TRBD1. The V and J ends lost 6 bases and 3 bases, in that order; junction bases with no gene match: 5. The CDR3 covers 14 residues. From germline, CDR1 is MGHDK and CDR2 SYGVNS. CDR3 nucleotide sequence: TGTGCCAGCAGGCCCGGACAGGTCAATCAGCCCCAGCATTTT. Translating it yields CASRPGQVNQPQHF.

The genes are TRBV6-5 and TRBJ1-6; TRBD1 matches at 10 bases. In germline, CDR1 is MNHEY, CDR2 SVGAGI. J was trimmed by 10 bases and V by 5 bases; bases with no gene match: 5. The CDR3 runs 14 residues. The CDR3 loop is CASSGGQGRSPLHF. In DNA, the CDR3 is TGTGCCAGCAGTGGGGGACAGGGGAGGTCACCCCTCCACTTT.

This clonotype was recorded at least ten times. The CDR3 bases are TGTGCCAGCAGCTCCCGGAGGACTACTCAAGATACGCAGTATTTT. Amino acids: CASSSRRTTQDTQYF. The rearrangement uses TRBV7-2 and TRBJ2-3, with D possibly matching TRBD2 (6 bases). The CDR3 extends over 15 amino acids. V gave up 4 bases and J gave up 5 bases, with 16 bases separating them. Germline values: CDR1 SGHTA, CDR2 FQGNSA.

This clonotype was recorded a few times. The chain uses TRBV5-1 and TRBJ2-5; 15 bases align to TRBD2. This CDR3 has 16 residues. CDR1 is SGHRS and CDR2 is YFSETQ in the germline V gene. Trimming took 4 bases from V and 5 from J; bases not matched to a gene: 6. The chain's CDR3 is CASSHGLAGGLETQYF. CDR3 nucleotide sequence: TGCGCCAGCAGCCACGGACTAGCGGGGGGGCTGGAGACCCAGTACTTC.

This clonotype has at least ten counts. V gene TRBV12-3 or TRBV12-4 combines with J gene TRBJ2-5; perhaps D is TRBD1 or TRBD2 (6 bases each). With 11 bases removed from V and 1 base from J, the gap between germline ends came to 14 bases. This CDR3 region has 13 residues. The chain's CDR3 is CAGASGAQETQYF. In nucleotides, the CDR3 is TGTGCCGGGGCCTCGGGGGCCCAAGAGACCCAGTACTTC.

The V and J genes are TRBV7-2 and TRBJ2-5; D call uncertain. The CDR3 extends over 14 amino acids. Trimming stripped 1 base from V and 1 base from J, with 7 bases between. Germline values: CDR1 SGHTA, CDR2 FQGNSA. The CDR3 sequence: CASSLGILQETQYF. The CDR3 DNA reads TGTGCCAGCAGCTTAGGTATCCTCCAAGAGACCCAGTACTTC.

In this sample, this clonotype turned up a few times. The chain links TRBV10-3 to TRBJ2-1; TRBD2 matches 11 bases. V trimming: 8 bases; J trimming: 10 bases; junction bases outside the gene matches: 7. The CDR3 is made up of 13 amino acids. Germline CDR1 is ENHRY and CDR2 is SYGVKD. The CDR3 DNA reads TGTGCCATCGGTAGCGGGGGGGCTCGGGAGCAGTTCTTC. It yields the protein CAIGSGGAREQFF.

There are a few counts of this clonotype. As DNA, the CDR3 is TGTGCCAGCAGGGAGCGGGGGGGCGGCACAGATACGCAGTATTTT. Its translation: CASRERGGGTDTQYF. The chain joins TRBV7-2 to TRBJ2-3; TRBD2 matches 10 bases. The CDR3 covers 15 residues. J was trimmed by 1 base and V by 6 bases; bases with no gene match: 4. The germline V gene has CDR1 SGHTA and CDR2 FQGNSA. The full variable domain, completed using reference TRBV7-2 and TRBJ2-3, is GAGVSQSPSNKVTEKGKDVELRCDPISGHTALYWYRQSLGQGLEFLIYFQGNSAPDKSGLPSDRFSAERTGGSVSTLTIQRTQQEDSAVYLCASRERGGGTDTQYFGPGTRLTVL.

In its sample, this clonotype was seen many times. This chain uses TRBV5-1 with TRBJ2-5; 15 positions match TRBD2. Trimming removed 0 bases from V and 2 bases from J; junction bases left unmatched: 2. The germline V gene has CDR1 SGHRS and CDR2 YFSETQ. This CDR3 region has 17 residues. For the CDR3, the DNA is TGCGCCAGCAGCTTGGCCGGACTAGCGGGGGGGCAAGAGACCCAGTACTTC. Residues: CASSLAGLAGGQETQYF.

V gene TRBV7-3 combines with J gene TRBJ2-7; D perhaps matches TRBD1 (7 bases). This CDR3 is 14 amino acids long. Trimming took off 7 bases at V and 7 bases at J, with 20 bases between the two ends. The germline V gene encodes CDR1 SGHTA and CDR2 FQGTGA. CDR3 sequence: CASNPQGGGEEQYF. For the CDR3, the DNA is TGTGCCAGCAACCCCCAGGGGGGTGGAGAGGAGCAGTACTTC.

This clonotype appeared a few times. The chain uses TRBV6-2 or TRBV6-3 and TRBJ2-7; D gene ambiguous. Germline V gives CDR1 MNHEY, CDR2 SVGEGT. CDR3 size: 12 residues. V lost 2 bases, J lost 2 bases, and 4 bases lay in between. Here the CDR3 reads CASSYAAYEQYF. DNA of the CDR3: TGTGCCAGCAGTTACGCCGCCTACGAGCAGTACTTC.